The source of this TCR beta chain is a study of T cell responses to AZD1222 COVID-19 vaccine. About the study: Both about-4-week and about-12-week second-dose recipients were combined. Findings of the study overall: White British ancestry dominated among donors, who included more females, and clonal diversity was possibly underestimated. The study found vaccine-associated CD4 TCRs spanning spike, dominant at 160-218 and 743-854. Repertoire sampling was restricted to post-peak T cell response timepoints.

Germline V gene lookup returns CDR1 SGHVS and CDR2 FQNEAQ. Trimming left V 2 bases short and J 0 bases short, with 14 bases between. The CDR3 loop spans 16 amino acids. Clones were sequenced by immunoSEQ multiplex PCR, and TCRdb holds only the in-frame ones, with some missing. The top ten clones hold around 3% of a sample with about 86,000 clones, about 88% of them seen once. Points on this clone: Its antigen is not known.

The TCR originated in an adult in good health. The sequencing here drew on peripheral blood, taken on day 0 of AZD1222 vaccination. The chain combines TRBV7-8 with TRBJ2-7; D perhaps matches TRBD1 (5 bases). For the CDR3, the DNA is TGTGCCAGCAGCTTATCCCCCCAGGGCCGCTCCTACGAGCAGTACTTC. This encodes CASSLSPQGRSYEQYF. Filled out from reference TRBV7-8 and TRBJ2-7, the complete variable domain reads GAGVSQSPRYKVAKRGQDVALRCDPISGHVSLFWYQQALGQGPEFLTYFQNEAQLDKSGLPSDRFFAERPEGSVSTLKIQRTQQEDSAVYLCASSLSPQGRSYEQYFGPGTRLTVT.